These 12 T cell receptor beta chains share one sample of origin, sequenced in a study of memory CD4+ T cells and cytomegalovirus serostatus. The sort gate was single viable CD3+CD4+CD8-CD45RO+ cells for memory CD4+ T cells. The repertoire was sequenced with immunoSEQ multiplex PCR; TCRdb's copy has only in-frame clones and lacks some. This sample has approximately 42,000 clones, with 70% to 80% found just once. The sample was memory CD4+ T cells from blood. The receptors here all came from an adult in good health and CMV-seronegative.

V usage is TRBV6-1 and J usage is TRBJ1-1, with 7 bases matching TRBD1. This CDR3 region has 15 residues. Germline values: CDR1 MNHNS, CDR2 SASEGT. Losses at the gene ends were 8 bases for V and 7 bases for J; bases not matched to a gene: 16. CDR3 coding DNA: TGTGCCAGCGTTCGTAGTACGGGACAGCGAGTTGAAGCTTTCTTT. It specifies CASVRSTGQRVEAFF.

This rearrangement joins TRBV6-5 to TRBJ2-6, with D perhaps matching TRBD1 or TRBD2 (5 bases each). CDR1 MNHEY and CDR2 SVGAGI come from the germline V gene. The CDR3 spans 15 residues. V was clipped by 7 bases and J by 2 bases, with 12 bases between them. The CDR3 loop reads CASNSRGPGANVLTF. For the CDR3, the DNA is TGTGCCAGCAACTCCCGGGGACCTGGGGCCAACGTCCTGACTTTC.

This clone was found a few times. The V and J genes are TRBV19 and TRBJ2-5, with no clear D. CDR3 length: 14 amino acids. The V and J ends lost 2 bases and 1 base respectively, with 8 bases between them. From germline, CDR1 is LNHDA and CDR2 SQIVND (reference sequence). The DNA of the CDR3 is TGTGCCAGTAGTATAAGTCGGATCCAAGAGACCCAGTACTTC. Residues: CASSISRIQETQYF.

The chain joins TRBV18 to TRBJ1-3, with D unresolved. Trimming removed 3 bases at V and 10 bases at J, with 16 bases between. Germline values: CDR1 KGHSH, CDR2 LQKENI. This CDR3 comprises 14 residues. CDR3 amino acids: CASSPPGRSSTIYF. The CDR3 region has the DNA TGTGCCAGCTCACCGCCAGGACGGAGCTCGACCATATATTTT.

This chain connects TRBV7-6 to TRBJ2-2, with 13 bases lining up with TRBD2. With V trimmed by 4 bases and J by 4 bases, 6 bases remained unmatched. The V gene's germline CDR1 is SGHVS and CDR2 FNYEAQ. The CDR3 length is 17 residues. CDR3 amino acids: CASSSPGLAGFTGELFF. CDR3 in DNA: TGTGCCAGCAGCTCGCCGGGACTAGCGGGATTCACCGGGGAGCTGTTTTTT.

The CDR3 region has the DNA TGTGCCAGCAGCTTATTTCGGGAGGAAGATACGCAGTATTTT. Its protein product is CASSLFREEDTQYF. The genes are TRBV5-5 and TRBJ2-3; TRBD2 matches 7 bases. V shed 2 bases and J 5 bases; nucleotides not matched to a gene: 5. The CDR3 consists of 14 residues. CDR1 SGHKS and CDR2 YYEKEE come from the germline V gene (reference sequence).

This chain connects TRBV5-4 to TRBJ2-3; 7 bases fit TRBD1. Germline V lookup: CDR1 SGHNT, CDR2 YYREEE (reference sequence). With 9 bases clipped from V and 0 bases from J, the junction kept 4 bases outside the gene matches. This CDR3 comprises 13 residues. The CDR3 spells CATRGYSTDTQYF. The DNA of the CDR3 is TGTGCCACCAGGGGGTATAGCACAGATACGCAGTATTTT.

V is TRBV9 and J is TRBJ2-5; weak D call: TRBD1 (6 bases). Germline lookup yields CDR1 SGDLS and CDR2 YYNGEE. The CDR3 is 14 amino acids. With 4 bases removed from V and 2 bases from J, the gap between germline ends came to 12 bases. For the CDR3, the DNA is TGTGCCAGCAGCCGGGGACAACAACAAGAGACCCAGTACTTC. Protein: CASSRGQQQETQYF.

This chain links TRBV12-5 with TRBJ2-2; TRBD2 might be the D (5 bases). The CDR3 spans 15 residues. Germline assignment: CDR1 LGHNT and CDR2 FRNRAP. The ends were cut back, 0 bases at V and 6 bases at J, with 11 bases in the middle. CDR3 sequence (DNA): TGTGCTAGTGGTTTGGTTTCCGGGATTCCCGGGGAGCTGTTTTTT. Translation gives CASGLVSGIPGELFF.

The count of this clone is one. The chain is built from TRBV19 and TRBJ1-5; possibly TRBD1 for D (6 bases). The V gene's germline CDR1 is LNHDA and CDR2 SQIVND (reference sequence). V lost 0 bases to trimming and J lost 4 bases, with 13 bases between them. This CDR3 spans 16 amino acids. The DNA for the CDR3 is TGTGCCAGTAGTATAGATCAACCGGGGGCAAATCAGCCCCAGCATTTT. Encoded protein: CASSIDQPGANQPQHF.

This clone was seen once. This chain uses TRBV18 with TRBJ2-6, with a weak D call TRBD2 (6 bases). This CDR3 contains 17 residues. V was shortened by 3 bases and J by 0 bases, with 12 bases between the two germline ends. The germline V gene has CDR1 KGHSH and CDR2 LQKENI. For the CDR3, the DNA is TGTGCCAGCTCACCTGGAGGGGCTGGCTCTGGGGCCAACGTCCTGACTTTC. Translated: CASSPGGAGSGANVLTF.

J is TRBJ2-7 and V is TRBV27, with D hard to call. Germline CDR1 reads MNHEY; CDR2 reads SMNVEV (reference sequence). CDR3 size: 15 residues. With 3 bases removed from V and 4 bases from J, the gap between germline ends came to 16 bases. DNA of the CDR3: TGTGCCAGCAGTTTGCTGCATAGCCGTATTTACGAGCAGTACTTC. It encodes CASSLLHSRIYEQYF.